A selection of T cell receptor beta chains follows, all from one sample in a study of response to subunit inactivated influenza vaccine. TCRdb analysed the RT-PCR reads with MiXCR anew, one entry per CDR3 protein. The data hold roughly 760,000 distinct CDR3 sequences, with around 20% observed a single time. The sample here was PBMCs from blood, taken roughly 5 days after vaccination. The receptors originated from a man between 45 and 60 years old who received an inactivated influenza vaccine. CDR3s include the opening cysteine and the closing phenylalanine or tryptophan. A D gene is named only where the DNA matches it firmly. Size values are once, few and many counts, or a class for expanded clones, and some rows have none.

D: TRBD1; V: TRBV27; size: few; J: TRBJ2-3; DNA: TGTGCCAGCAGTTTTTGGATTCAATGGACAGGGGGAGATACTGTTGATAGCACAGATACGCAGTATTTT; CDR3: CASSFWIQWTGGDTVDSTDTQYF
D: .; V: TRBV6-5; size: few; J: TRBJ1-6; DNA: TGTGCCAGCAGTTACTCGATAATCGGGGGATCACCCCTCCACTTT; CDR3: CASSYSIIGGSPLHF
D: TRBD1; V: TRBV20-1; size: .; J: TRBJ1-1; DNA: TGCAGTGCTACCCAGGGGGCAGACACTGAAGCTTTCTTT; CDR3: CSATQGADTEAFF
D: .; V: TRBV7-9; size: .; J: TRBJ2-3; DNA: TGTGCCAGCAGCTCTTCGGGGGGCACAGATACGCAGTATTTT; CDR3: CASSSSGGTDTQYF
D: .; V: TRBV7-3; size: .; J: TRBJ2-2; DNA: TGTGCCAGCAGCGGTCAGGGAGACACCGGGGAGCTGTTTTTT; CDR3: CASSGQGDTGELFF
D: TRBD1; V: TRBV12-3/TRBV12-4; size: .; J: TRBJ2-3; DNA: TGTGCCAGCAGTAACCGACAGGGGTACACAGATACGCAGTATTTT; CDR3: CASSNRQGYTDTQYF
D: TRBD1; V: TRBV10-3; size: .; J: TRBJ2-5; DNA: TGTGCCATCAGGGGGACAGGGCGGGAGACCCAGTACTTC; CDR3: CAIRGTGRETQYF
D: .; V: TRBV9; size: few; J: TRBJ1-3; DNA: TGTGCCAGCAGCCTAAGAGAGACAGGAACTGGAAACACCATATATTTT; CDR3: CASSLRETGTGNTIYF
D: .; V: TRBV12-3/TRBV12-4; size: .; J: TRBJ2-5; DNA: TGTGCCAGCAGTTTCGGGACATTCCAAGAGACCCAGTACTTC; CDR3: CASSFGTFQETQYF
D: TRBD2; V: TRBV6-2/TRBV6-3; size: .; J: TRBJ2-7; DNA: TGTGCCAGCAGAACGAGACTAGCGGGGTTTTCCTACGAGCAGTACTTC; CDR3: CASRTRLAGFSYEQYF
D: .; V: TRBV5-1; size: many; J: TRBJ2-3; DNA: TGCGCCAGCAGCTTTCGCATCATGTCAGGGCCGACGACTAGCACAGATACGCAGTATTTT; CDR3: CASSFRIMSGPTTSTDTQYF
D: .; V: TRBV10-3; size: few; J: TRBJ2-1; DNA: TGTGCCATCAGTGAGTCTGGAACAGAAGGCAGGGATGAGCAGTTCTTC; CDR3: CAISESGTEGRDEQFF
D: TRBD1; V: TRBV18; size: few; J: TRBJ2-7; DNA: TGTGCCAGCTCACCCAAGGACAGGGGGTCCTACGAGCAGTACTTC; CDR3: CASSPKDRGSYEQYF
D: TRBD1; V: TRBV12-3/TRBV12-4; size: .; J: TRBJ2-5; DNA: TGTGCCAGCAGCCAAAACGCTGACAGGGCCGCGACCCAGTACTTC; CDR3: CASSQNADRAATQYF
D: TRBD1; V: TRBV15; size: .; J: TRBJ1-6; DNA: TGTGCCACCAGCAACACAGGGGGCAATTCACCCCTCCACTTT; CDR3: CATSNTGGNSPLHF
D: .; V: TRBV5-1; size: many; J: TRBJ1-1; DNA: TGCGCCAGCAGCCCCCGAACAGGTTCTATGAACACTGAAGCTTTCTTT; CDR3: CASSPRTGSMNTEAFF
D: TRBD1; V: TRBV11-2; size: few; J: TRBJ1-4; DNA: TGTGCCAGCAGCTTAGATACCAGGGGGCGGTCTAATGAAAAACTGTTTTTT; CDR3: CASSLDTRGRSNEKLFF
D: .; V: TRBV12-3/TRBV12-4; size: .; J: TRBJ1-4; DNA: TGTGCCAGCAGCAGCTACGGGGCAGGGGAGGAAAAACTGTTTTTT; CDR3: CASSSYGAGEEKLFF
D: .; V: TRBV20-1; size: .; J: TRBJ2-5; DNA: TGCAGTGCTAACAGGGTGATCCAAGAGACCCAGTACTTC; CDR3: CSANRVIQETQYF
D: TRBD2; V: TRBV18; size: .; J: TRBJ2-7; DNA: TGTGCCAGCTCACCACTTGGGACTAGTCCGGCCGAGCAGTACTTC; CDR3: CASSPLGTSPAEQYF